The source of this T cell receptor beta chain is a study of blood T cell repertoires in COVID-19. About the study: PBMCs, B-cell-depleted T cells, or T cells provided the cDNA or gDNA that made up the material.

By share, this clone counts as medium-sized (0.01 to 0.1%). Original processing methods: Amplifying reference gene primers gave estimates of nucleated cell counts. Libraries were prepared by immunoSEQ multiplex PCR; TCRdb keeps only in-frame clonotypes and omits some of them. That table furnishes V, J and clone size, whereas the DNA furnished D and trimming. The sample lists over 90,000 clones, around 90% seen once, with 1.9% in the top ten. The CDR3 has 15 amino acids. V was cut by 2 bases and J by 7 bases, with 14 bases left in between. Germline V gives CDR1 LNHDA, CDR2 SQIVND (reference sequence). The TCR was taken from a woman aged 45-60 years with COVID-19, enrolled during active disease. The sequenced material came from peripheral blood. The rearrangement links TRBV19 to TRBJ2-2; TRBD2 might be the D (5 bases). CDR3 bases: TGTGCCAGTAGTATACTCGGGTCGGGGAACGGGGAGCTGTTTTTT. Translated, it gives CASSILGSGNGELFF. Full variable domain (rest looked up from reference TRBV19 and TRBJ2-2): DGGITQSPKYLFRKEGQNVTLSCEQNLNHDAMYWYRQDPGQGLRLIYYSQIVNDFQKGDIAEGYSVSREKKESFPLTVTSAQKNPTAFYLCASSILGSGNGELFFGEGSRLTVL.